The rows below give T cell receptor beta chains drawn from one sample of a study of blood T cell repertoires in COVID-19. Only in-frame clones appear in the TCRdb table, and some are missing; sequencing was by immunoSEQ multiplex PCR. Seen here are about 130,000 clones, roughly four fifths observed once, and the top ten hold about 17%. The sample comprised peripheral blood. The receptors originated from a man aged 25-45 years with COVID-19, enrolled during active disease. The CDR3 runs from the conserved cysteine through the conserved F or W. The D gene is left open where the match is weak. Clone size appears in some rows only: once, few, many, or a class for an expanded clone.

CASSLFPGGDGYTF | TGTGCCAGCAGTTTATTCCCGGGGGGGGATGGCTACACCTTC | once | . | TRBV27 | 14 | TRBJ1-2
CASSLTTERQGSTYEQYF | TGTGCCAGCAGCCTAACGACCGAACGGCAGGGGTCCACCTACGAGCAGTACTTC | . | . | TRBV3-1/TRBV3-2 | 18 | TRBJ2-7
CATSDYRTGIYGYTF | TGTGCCACCAGTGATTATAGGACAGGGATCTATGGCTACACCTTC | . | TRBD1 | TRBV24-1 | 15 | TRBJ1-2
CASRPGIYNSPLHF | TGTGCCAGCAGACCCGGGATCTATAATTCACCCCTCCACTTT | once | . | TRBV27 | 14 | TRBJ1-6
CATSRGEAGSDEQYF | TGTGCCACCAGCAGAGGGGAGGCAGGGTCCGACGAGCAGTACTTC | . | . | TRBV15 | 15 | TRBJ2-7
CASSRAGGQTEAFF | TGTGCCAGCAGCCGGGCGGGGGGCCAGACTGAAGCTTTCTTT | . | . | TRBV7-2 | 14 | TRBJ1-1
CASSQGLAGGLEQFF | TGCGCCAGCAGCCAAGGACTAGCGGGGGGGCTTGAGCAGTTCTTC | . | TRBD2 | TRBV4-3 | 15 | TRBJ2-1
CASRRNEKLFF | TGTGCCAGCAGGAGAAATGAAAAACTGTTTTTT | . | . | TRBV28 | 11 | TRBJ1-4
CASSALQGDSLNTGELFF | TGTGCCAGCAGTGCGTTACAGGGGGATAGCCTGAACACCGGGGAGCTGTTTTTT | . | TRBD1 | TRBV25-1 | 18 | TRBJ2-2
CASSKGTGNYGYTF | TGTGCCAGCAGCAAAGGGACAGGGAACTATGGCTACACCTTC | . | . | TRBV21-1 | 14 | TRBJ1-2
CASSYGGNYGYTF | TGTGCCAGCAGTTACGGCGGAAACTATGGCTACACCTTC | . | . | TRBV6-2/TRBV6-3 | 13 | TRBJ1-2
CASSLYYFGEAANYGYTF | . | . | . | TRBV28 | 18 | TRBJ1-2
CASSYGTSGQQETQYF | TGTGCCAGCAGCTACGGTACGTCGGGACAGCAAGAGACCCAGTACTTC | . | TRBD1 | TRBV11-3 | 16 | TRBJ2-5
CASSLNNDFNEQFF | TGTGCCAGCAGTTTAAATAACGACTTCAATGAGCAGTTCTTC | . | . | TRBV27 | 14 | TRBJ2-1
CASSLAGQMGKLFF | TGTGCCAGCAGCTTAGCGGGACAGATGGGGAAACTGTTTTTT | once | TRBD1 | TRBV7-9 | 14 | TRBJ1-4
CATSDLNRGTTDTQYF | TGTGCCACCAGTGATTTGAACAGGGGAACCACAGATACGCAGTATTTT | . | TRBD1 | TRBV24-1 | 16 | TRBJ2-3
CASSDWERSGNTIYF | TGTGCCAGCAGCGATTGGGAGCGCTCTGGAAACACCATATATTTT | . | . | TRBV11-3 | 15 | TRBJ1-3
CASSYSLAGAYEQYF | TGTGCCAGCAGTTACAGCCTAGCGGGGGCCTACGAGCAGTACTTC | . | TRBD2 | TRBV6-2/TRBV6-3 | 15 | TRBJ2-7
CASSPDPGTALPNTEAFF | TGTGCCAGCAGCCCTGACCCCGGGACAGCCCTCCCGAACACTGAAGCTTTCTTT | once | TRBD1 | TRBV13 | 18 | TRBJ1-1
CASSQDEAGKYWFGSPLHF | TGTGCCAGCAGCCAAGATGAGGCAGGGAAGTACTGGTTCGGCTCACCCCTCCACTTT | . | . | TRBV3-1/TRBV3-2 | 19 | TRBJ1-6
CASSLTGGGPQHF | TGTGCCAGCAGTTTGACAGGGGGGGGCCCCCAGCATTTT | . | TRBD1 | TRBV6-5 | 13 | TRBJ1-5
CASSLVVTGTGAEKLFF | TGTGCCAGCAGCTTGGTAGTAACCGGGACAGGGGCTGAAAAACTGTTTTTT | . | TRBD1 | TRBV5-6 | 17 | TRBJ1-4
CASSPDPGREQYF | TGTGCCAGCAGCCCAGACCCAGGGCGGGAGCAGTACTTC | once | . | TRBV3-1/TRBV3-2 | 13 | TRBJ2-7
CASSVGVAGPYEQYF | TGTGCCAGCAGCGTAGGGGTAGCGGGGCCCTACGAGCAGTACTTC | . | TRBD2 | TRBV9 | 15 | TRBJ2-7
CASSLVAGGREQYF | TGTGCCAGCAGCTTGGTGGCGGGAGGGAGGGAGCAGTACTTC | many | TRBD2 | TRBV5-4 | 14 | TRBJ2-7
CSAREVEGYTF | TGCAGTGCTAGAGAAGTGGAGGGCTACACCTTC | once | . | TRBV20-1 | 11 | TRBJ1-2
CASSLEGERTEAFF | TGTGCCAGCAGTTTAGAGGGGGAGAGAACTGAAGCTTTCTTT | once | . | TRBV28 | 14 | TRBJ1-1
CASTWDRASDEQYF | TGTGCCAGCACCTGGGACAGGGCTTCAGACGAGCAGTACTTC | . | TRBD1 | TRBV28 | 14 | TRBJ2-7
CASSSGQFYGYTF | TGTGCCAGCAGCTCCGGACAGTTCTATGGCTACACCTTC | . | . | TRBV11-2 | 13 | TRBJ1-2
CASSYGGPGETQYF | TGTGCCAGCAGTTACGGAGGGCCCGGCGAGACCCAGTACTTC | . | . | TRBV6-5 | 14 | TRBJ2-5
CSVNPPAQGGGYTF | TGCAGCGTCAACCCACCGGCACAGGGGGGAGGCTACACCTTC | . | TRBD1 | TRBV29-1 | 14 | TRBJ1-2
CASSFRNSNQPQHF | TGTGCCAGCAGCTTCAGAAATAGCAATCAGCCCCAGCATTTT | . | . | TRBV7-9 | 14 | TRBJ1-5
CASSLGGQELNQPQHF | TGCGCCAGCAGCTTGGGGGGACAGGAGCTTAATCAGCCCCAGCATTTT | . | TRBD1 | TRBV5-1 | 16 | TRBJ1-5
CSVELGRLRQETQYF | TGCAGCGTTGAACTGGGGCGGTTAAGACAAGAGACCCAGTACTTC | . | . | TRBV29-1 | 15 | TRBJ2-5
CASSPLRGHTNYGYTF | TGTGCCAGCAGCCCCCTTAGGGGACACACTAACTATGGCTACACCTTC | . | . | TRBV7-2 | 16 | TRBJ1-2
CASSPGLSTYEQYF | TGTGCCAGCAGCCCGGGACTATCCACCTACGAGCAGTACTTC | . | TRBD2 | TRBV28 | 14 | TRBJ2-7
CASSTRTSGSAYNEQFF | TGTGCCAGCAGTACCCGGACTAGCGGGAGTGCCTACAATGAGCAGTTCTTC | . | TRBD2 | TRBV28 | 17 | TRBJ2-1
CSVEDQDTQYF | TGCAGCGTTGAAGATCAAGATACGCAGTATTTT | . | . | TRBV29-1 | 11 | TRBJ2-3
CASSPLAGGLDTQYF | TGTGCCAGCTCACCACTAGCGGGAGGGCTAGATACGCAGTATTTT | . | TRBD2 | TRBV18 | 15 | TRBJ2-3
CSVRPEQGYEQYF | TGCAGCGTTCGACCCGAACAGGGCTACGAGCAGTACTTC | many | . | TRBV29-1 | 13 | TRBJ2-7
CASSPRSLFYNEQFF | TGTGCCAGCAGCCCTCGATCACTTTTCTACAATGAGCAGTTCTTC | . | . | TRBV7-9 | 15 | TRBJ2-1
CASSPGTTPTYTGELFF | TGTGCCAGCAGCCCAGGGACAACCCCAACTTACACCGGGGAGCTGTTTTTT | . | . | TRBV5-8 | 17 | TRBJ2-2
CATGGGGDEQYF | TGTGCCACAGGGGGTGGCGGGGACGAGCAGTACTTC | . | . | TRBV10-3 | 12 | TRBJ2-7
CASSLQGYEQYF | TGTGCCAGCAGTTTACAGGGCTACGAGCAGTACTTC | . | . | TRBV12-3/TRBV12-4 | 12 | TRBJ2-7
CASSLGQSGNTIYF | TGTGCCAGCAGCTTAGGACAGTCTGGAAACACCATATATTTT | . | . | TRBV11-2 | 14 | TRBJ1-3
CAWSSGGAYGNQPQHF | TGTGCCTGGAGCTCCGGGGGAGCCTACGGCAATCAGCCCCAGCATTTT | . | . | TRBV30 | 16 | TRBJ1-5
CASSEGGTSYEQYF | TGTGCCAGCAGTGAGGGGGGGACCTCCTACGAGCAGTACTTC | . | TRBD2 | TRBV6-1 | 14 | TRBJ2-7
CASSPGVSGNTIYF | TGTGCCAGTAGTCCTGGAGTTTCCGGAAACACCATATATTTT | . | . | TRBV19 | 14 | TRBJ1-3
CASSASGGGSWTDTQYF | TGTGCCAGCAGCGCTAGCGGGGGGGGAAGTTGGACAGATACGCAGTATTTT | once | TRBD2 | TRBV9 | 17 | TRBJ2-3
CASSLWDRGFKMGSPLHF | TGTGCCAGCAGCCTATGGGACAGGGGGTTTAAGATGGGTTCACCCCTCCACTTT | few | TRBD1 | TRBV7-2 | 18 | TRBJ1-6
CASSAETSGTEQYF | TGTGCCAGCAGTGCGGAGACTAGCGGGACTGAGCAGTACTTC | . | TRBD2 | TRBV27 | 14 | TRBJ2-7
CASSPTGLNEQFF | TGTGCCAGCAGTCCGACAGGTCTCAATGAGCAGTTCTTC | . | . | TRBV28 | 13 | TRBJ2-1
CASSGRRQGGSENSPLHF | TGTGCCAGCAGTGGTCGTCGGCAGGGTGGTTCAGAAAATTCACCCCTCCACTTT | . | . | TRBV6-1 | 18 | TRBJ1-6
CASSQDWGQGNIQYF | TGCGCCAGCAGCCAAGATTGGGGACAGGGAAACATTCAGTACTTC | . | TRBD1 | TRBV4-3 | 15 | TRBJ2-4
CASSLTGGSGNTIYF | TGTGCCAGCAGTTTGACAGGGGGCTCTGGAAACACCATATATTTT | once | TRBD1 | TRBV27 | 15 | TRBJ1-3